This TCR beta chain was profiled in a study of identical twins. Whole-study findings and limits: Fewer insertions were carried by abundant cord blood beta clonotypes, but none was seen in memory repertoires. Diverse VJ usage suggested most zero-insertion clonotypes were not invariant T cells. Twin pairs had excess sharing that was weaker in beta out-of-frame sequences.

This clonotype was detected many times. Its specificity is not known. After template switching added a universal primer site, the resulting cDNA carried unique molecular identifiers. TCRdb redid the calling of the 5' RACE reads with MiXCR, one entry per CDR3 protein. Found here are 690,000 or so distinct CDR3 sequences, roughly 6% of them singletons; the top ten hold approximately 2%. V lost 1 base to trimming and J lost 3 bases; unmatched junction nucleotides: 16. Germline-derived CDR1 and CDR2 are DFQATT and SNEGSKA (reference sequence). The CDR3 totals 20 residues. This sequence originates from a man younger than 35 in good health. This rearrangement joins TRBV20-1 to TRBJ2-3; 13 bases match TRBD2. Sequencing was performed on naive T cells sorted from blood. The CDR3 coding sequence is TGCAGTGCTAGAGTTGGGCAGGGGGTCGCGACTAGCGGGAGGACAGATACGCAGTATTTT. Translating gives CSARVGQGVATSGRTDTQYF.